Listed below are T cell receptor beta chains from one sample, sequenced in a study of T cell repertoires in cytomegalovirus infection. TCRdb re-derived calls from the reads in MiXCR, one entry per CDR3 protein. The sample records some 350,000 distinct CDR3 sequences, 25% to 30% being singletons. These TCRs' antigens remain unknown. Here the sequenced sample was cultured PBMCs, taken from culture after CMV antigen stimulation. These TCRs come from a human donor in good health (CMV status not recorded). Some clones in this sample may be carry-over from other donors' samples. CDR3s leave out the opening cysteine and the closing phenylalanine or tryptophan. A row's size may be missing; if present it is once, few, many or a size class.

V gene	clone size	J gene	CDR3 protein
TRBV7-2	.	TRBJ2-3	ASSPERTYTDTQY
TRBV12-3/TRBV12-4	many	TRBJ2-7	ASSLITGGEQY
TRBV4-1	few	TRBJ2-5	ASSQARGEADWETQY
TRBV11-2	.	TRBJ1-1	ASSLLIGGYGTEAF
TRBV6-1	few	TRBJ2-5	ASSLASGSQY
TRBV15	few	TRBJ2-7	ATSRARGNFYEQY
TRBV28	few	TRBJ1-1	ASRGPKSTEAF
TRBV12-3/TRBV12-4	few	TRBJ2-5	ASSRGQGYETQY
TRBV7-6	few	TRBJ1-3	ASSPRGANSGNTIY
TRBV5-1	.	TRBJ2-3	ASSQGPRGASGDTQY
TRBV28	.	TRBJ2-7	ASSSKDRGFEQY
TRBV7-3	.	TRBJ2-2	ASSLSSGGGAGELF
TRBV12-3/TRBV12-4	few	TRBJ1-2	ASSSGPLLLNYGYT
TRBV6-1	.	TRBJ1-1	ASSLGDERSEAF
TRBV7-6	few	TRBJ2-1	ASSLVVGRGNEQF
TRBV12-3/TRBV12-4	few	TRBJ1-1	ASSFRSMNTEAF
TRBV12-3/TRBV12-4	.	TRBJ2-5	ASSSSYREGQY
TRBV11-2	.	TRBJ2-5	ASSLGVGGPSQTQY
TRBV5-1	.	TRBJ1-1	ASSPTGQAVSTEAF
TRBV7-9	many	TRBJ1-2	ASSLTGFYGYT
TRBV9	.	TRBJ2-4	ASSLYPTGERNIQY
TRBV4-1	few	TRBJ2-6	ASSRGQVSSGANVLT
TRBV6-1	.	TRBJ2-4	ASSELSSRDLEIQY
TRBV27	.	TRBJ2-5	ASRLAGLETQY
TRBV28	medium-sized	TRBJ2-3	ASSSTTSLAGDTDTQY
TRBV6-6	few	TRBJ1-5	ASTGQGDQPQH
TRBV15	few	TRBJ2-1	ATSRDNRHI
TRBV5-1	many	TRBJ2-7	ASSFTGQGYEQY
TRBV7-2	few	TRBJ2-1	ASSLKRLMIGNEQF
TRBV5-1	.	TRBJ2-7	ASSLSRGYDEQY
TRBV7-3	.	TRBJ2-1	ASSLFSGGHSYNEQF
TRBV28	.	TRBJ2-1	ASSHREGLDEQF
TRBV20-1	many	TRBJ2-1	SARSGRANEQF